This T cell receptor (beta chain) was profiled in a study of T cell repertoires in MIS-A myocarditis. Data came from immunoSEQ multiplex PCR; TCRdb stores just in-frame clones and leaves some out. The table includes about 16,000 clones, 74% detected once. V was shortened by 5 bases and J by 4 bases, with 14 bases between the two germline ends. The CDR3 contains 14 residues. Germline values: CDR1 PRHDT, CDR2 FYEKMQ (reference sequence). This sequence joins TRBV13 and TRBJ2-5; D may be TRBD1 (6 bases). What was sequenced was left ventricle heart tissue obtained at autopsy. This clonotype was obtained from a man younger than 35 with fulminant myocarditis from multisystem inflammatory syndrome in adults (MIS-A) after COVID-19. CDR3 amino acids: CASSHGQIPETQYF. Here the CDR3 DNA reads TGTGCCAGCAGCCATGGACAGATACCAGAGACCCAGTACTTC.